These 23 T cell receptor beta chains originate from one sample sequenced in a study of tumor-infiltrating lymphocytes in primary liver carcinoma (dated by TCRdb to about 2017). For sequencing, an Illumina HiSeq 2500 was employed. Using a constant-region primer and ProtoScript II reverse transcriptase, TCRbeta-specific cDNA was reverse-transcribed from 450 to 650 ng total RNA. The TCRbeta libraries were prepared through three rounds of nested multiplex PCR following a slightly modified ARM-PCR procedure. Multiplex TRBV1-TRBV30 forward primers and a Cbeta reverse primer were used in the first two PCR rounds, each of which was run for around 9 cycles. The raw public data were reprocessed by TCRdb itself: fastp quality trimming at Q25, MiXCR clonotype calling, in-frame beta chains only. Entries that share a CDR3 protein sequence are merged under the most common genes and DNA. The sample table contains tens of thousands of distinct CDR3 sequences; only one count was recorded for around 73% of them. The top ten clones comprise around 24% of the sample.

Without any cell sorting, total RNA and DNA were extracted together from around 20-30 mg of bulk tissue using the AllPrep DNA/RNA mini kit. Input material: liver tumor tissue from sampling region 5. What the cell subset or site label conveys for this sample: tumor region T5, tumor centre. All receptors derive from a middle-aged man with primary liver carcinoma and hepatitis B virus infection.

For this clonotype: This clone may be a read error of a much larger clone one base away. The chain recombines TRBV30 with TRBJ2-7; perhaps TRBD2 as D (5 bases). The CDR3 spans 11 residues. Germline V gene lookup returns CDR1 GTSNPN and CDR2 SVGIG (reference sequence). V lost 1 base, J lost 9 bases, and 10 bases lay in between. The CDR3 sequence is CAWSERLTQYF. The CDR3 nucleotides are TGTGCCTGGAGTGAGCGACTAACGCAGTACTTC.

Comment on this clonotype: One junction end disagrees with the germline gene, perhaps due to a read error. This chain joins TRBV6-5 and TRBJ2-3, with TRBD2 matching over 8 bases. Germline values: CDR1 MNHEY, CDR2 SVGAGI. CDR3 length equals 15 residues. DNA of the CDR3: TGTGCCAGCAAGCCAGGATTAGCGGGAACAGATACCCAGTATTTT. Amino acid sequence: CASKPGLAGTDTQYF.

About this clonotype: Compared with germline, one end of the junction differs, possibly owing to a read error. The J gene is TRBJ2-3, the V gene TRBV5-1; D might be TRBD2 (5 bases). The CDR3 contains 16 residues. Germline V gene sequence: CDR1 SGHRS, CDR2 YFSETQ. The CDR3 sequence is CASRESSGSSTDTRYF. CDR3 DNA: TGCGCCAGCAGGGAGTCTAGTGGGAGTTCCACAGATACGCGGTATTTT.

Comment on this clonotype: A read error is likely, as this CDR3 ends without the conserved phenylalanine or tryptophan. The chain employs TRBV2 and TRBJ2-1; 7 bases align to TRBD2. CDR3 length: 18 residues. Germline V gene sequence: CDR1 SNHLY, CDR2 FYNNEI. J lost 6 bases, V lost 2 bases, and 16 bases had no gene match. CDR3 region: CASSETAGWPSDINEQFL. DNA for the CDR3: TGTGCCAGCAGTGAAACAGCGGGATGGCCCTCGGACATCAATGAGCAGTTCTTA.

This clonotype is medium-sized. The chain combines TRBV4-3 with TRBJ1-2, with D uncertain. The CDR3 is made up of 13 amino acids. CDR1 and CDR2 from the germline V gene are LGHNA and YSLEER. V lost 1 base and J 8 bases, leaving 11 bases between the germline ends. Written as DNA, the CDR3 is TGCGCCAGCAGCCAAGGGACGCGCCGGGGCTACACCTTC. Translation: CASSQGTRRGYTF.

Details on this clonotype: One end of the junction fails to match germline, which may point to a read error. The V and J genes are TRBV5-4 and TRBJ2-1; 12 positions match TRBD2. From germline, CDR1 is SGHNT and CDR2 YYREEE (reference sequence). CDR3 length equals 17 residues. The CDR3 is CASSLATSGRLYNEQLF. CDR3 nucleotides: TGTGCCAGCAGCCTCGCGACTAGCGGGAGACTCTACAATGAGCAGCTCTTC.

On this clonotype: At one boundary the junction diverges from the germline segment, which might be a read error. This chain uses TRBV4-1 with TRBJ1-2, with unresolved D. The germline CDR1 and CDR2 sequences are MGHRA and YSYEKL. The CDR3 covers 15 residues. The CDR3 protein is CVSSPSTGLNYDYTF. The CDR3 region has the DNA TGTGTCAGCAGCCCGTCCACTGGACTCAACTATGACTACACCTTC.

Turning to this clonotype: A junction end diverges from the germline sequence, so it may reflect a read error. The chain couples TRBV5-4 to TRBJ2-7; D could derive from TRBD1 or TRBD2 (5 bases each). The CDR3 loop spans 14 amino acids. The germline CDR1 and CDR2 sequences are SGHNT and YYREEE (reference sequence). The CDR3 DNA is TGTGCAAGCAGCTTGCCGGGGCTTACCAGCGAGCCGTACTTC. It yields the protein CASSLPGLTSEPYF.

This clonotype was picked up one time. The conserved phenylalanine or tryptophan is not found at the CDR3 terminus, so this likely reflects a read error. CDR3 loop: CASSFVHNYGYTS. CDR3 nucleotide sequence: TGTGCCAGCAGCTTTGTCCATAACTACGGCTACACCTCT. The chain joins TRBV11-1 to TRBJ1-2; no firm D call. Germline CDR1 and CDR2: SGHAT and FQDESV (reference sequence). CDR3 length equals 13 residues.

This clonotype is deemed medium-sized. This sequence joins TRBV14 and TRBJ1-1; D is ambiguous. The CDR3 loop spans 14 amino acids. Trimming stripped 1 base from V and 0 bases from J, with 6 bases between. Germline assignment: CDR1 SGHDN and CDR2 FVKESK. CDR3: CASSQADLNTEAFF. The CDR3 nucleotides read TGTGCCAGCAGCCAAGCAGATTTGAACACTGAAGCTTTCTTT.

Regarding this clonotype: Lacking the conserved final phenylalanine or tryptophan, this CDR3 likely reflects a read error. The rearrangement joins TRBV14 to TRBJ2-1; D is possibly TRBD1 or TRBD2 (5 bases each). The CDR3 loop spans 14 amino acids. Trimming shortened V by 1 base and J by 12 bases, and 16 bases separated the two germline ends. Per the germline V gene, CDR1 is SGHDN and CDR2 is FVKESK. Here the CDR3 reads CASSQGSASRGQFL. The CDR3 coding sequence is TGTGCCAGCAGCCAAGGTAGTGCGTCGAGGGGGCAGTTCTTA.

The chain has TRBV11-2 and TRBJ2-7; the D gene is possibly TRBD1 (5 bases). This CDR3 is built from 15 residues. Germline V gene data show CDR1 as SGHAT and CDR2 as FQNNGV. V lost 2 bases, J lost 5 bases, and 16 bases lay in between. The CDR3 region is CASSLRWTLDNEQYF. CDR3 DNA: TGTGCCAGCAGCTTACGATGGACATTGGATAACGAGCAGTACTTC.

The CDR3 here is CASGQGDRGYTF. The CDR3 DNA sequence: TGTGCCAGCGGACAGGGCGATCGTGGCTACACCTTC. The genes are TRBV6-6 and TRBJ1-2, with 8 positions matching TRBD1. Germline V gene lookup returns CDR1 MNHNY and CDR2 SVGAGI (reference sequence). This CDR3 is built from 12 residues. After removal of 8 bases from V and 7 bases from J, the junction contained 6 bases not matched to a gene.

In the case of this clonotype: The junction differs from germline at one of its ends, possibly a read error. The chain is built from TRBV28 and TRBJ1-4; 8 bases are shared with TRBD1. Looked up from germline, CDR1 is MDHEN and CDR2 is SYDVKM. The CDR3 runs to 17 residues. CDR3 nucleotides: TGCGCCAGCAGTGGCCGGGACAGGAGTGCAACTAATGGAAAACTGTTTTTT. Encoded protein: CASSGRDRSATNGKLFF. The variable domain in full, with the rest retrieved from reference TRBV28 and TRBJ1-4, is DVKVTQSSRYLVKRTGEKVFLECVQDMDHENMFWYRQDPGLGLRLIYFSYDVKMKEKGDIPEGYSVSREKKERFSLILESASTNQTSMYLCASSGRDRSATNGKLFFGSGTQLSVL.

As concerns this clonotype: One end of the junction does not line up with germline, which may come from a read error. The rearrangement uses TRBV11-1 and TRBJ2-2, with D perhaps assigned TRBD1 or TRBD2 (5 bases each). CDR3 size: 16 residues. Germline V lookup: CDR1 SGHAT, CDR2 FQDESV (reference sequence). The chain's CDR3 is CASSIHHRTNTGELFF. The CDR3 nucleotides read TGTGCCAGCAGCATACATCACAGGACGAACACCGGGGAACTGTTTTTT.

DNA for the CDR3: TGTGCCAGCAGGCGACAGGGGCTAGAGGGCTACACCTTC. It specifies CASRRQGLEGYTF. The rearrangement joins TRBV28 to TRBJ1-2, with 8 nucleotides matching TRBD1. The CDR3 has 13 residues. Unmatched junction bases numbered 8, after V lost 6 bases and J lost 8 bases. Germline V lookup: CDR1 MDHEN, CDR2 SYDVKM.

Only one count was recorded for this clonotype. A junction end diverges from the germline sequence, so it may reflect a read error. V and J are TRBV12-3 or TRBV12-4 and TRBJ2-2; either TRBD1 or TRBD2 may fit D (5 bases each). The length of the CDR3 is 14 residues. CDR3 sequence: CASIETANAGELLF. The CDR3 DNA reads as TGTGCCAGCATTGAGACAGCGAACGCCGGGGAGCTGTTGTTT.

In regard to this clonotype: The junction differs from germline at one of its ends, possibly a read error. The gene calls are TRBV4-1 and TRBJ2-1; D is undetermined. CDR1 MGHRA and CDR2 YSYEKL come from the germline V gene. CDR3 size: 17 residues. CDR3 coding DNA: TGCGCCAGTAGCCAGGAACTGGAAGTCCCTCCCTACAATGAGCATTTCTTC. Translation gives CASSQELEVPPYNEHFF.

This clonotype was detected only once. Relative to the germline gene, one junction end is altered; a read error may explain this. The chain employs TRBV12-3 or TRBV12-4 and TRBJ2-3; no firm D call. The CDR3 runs to 15 residues. Here the CDR3 DNA reads TGTGCCAGCAGCCGCGATCAGTCCTCCACAGATACGGAGTATTTT. This sequence encodes CASSRDQSSTDTEYF.

Comments on this clonotype: One junction end does not reproduce the germline sequence, and a read error may be involved. V gene TRBV6-2 or TRBV6-3 combines with J gene TRBJ2-5; D gene ambiguous. Germline loops: CDR1 MNHEY, CDR2 SVGEGT. This CDR3 has 11 amino acids. CDR3 amino acids: CASSYIETQYF. Written as DNA, the CDR3 is TGCGCCAGCAGTTATATAGAGACCCAGTACTTC.

The rearrangement uses TRBV4-1 and TRBJ2-7, with a possible D match to TRBD2 (6 bases). The CDR3 is 15 residues long. V lost 2 bases and J 13 bases, leaving 24 bases between the germline ends. Looked up from germline, CDR1 is MGHRA and CDR2 is YSYEKL. The DNA for the CDR3 is TGCGCCAGCAGCCAAAATAAGGCACTAGCCATGGTGCATTACGTC. It translates to CASSQNKALAMVHYV.

With respect to this clonotype: This is likely a read error, given that the CDR3 carries no conserved phenylalanine or tryptophan at its end. The chain employs TRBV10-1 and TRBJ2-1; no definite D call. V dropped 3 bases and J dropped 11 bases, with 11 bases sitting between them. There are 12 residues in the CDR3. Germline V lookup: CDR1 WNHNN, CDR2 SYGVQD (reference sequence). CDR3 amino acids: CASSDRLLQQFL. The DNA of the CDR3 is TGCGCCAGCAGTGATCGATTGCTCCAGCAGTTCCTC.

For this clonotype: The germline gene is not matched at one end of the junction; a read error may be the cause. V gene TRBV4-2 combines with J gene TRBJ2-7, with D unresolved. The CDR3 has 12 amino acids. Germline V lookup: CDR1 LGHNA, CDR2 YNFKEQ. In nucleotides, the CDR3 is TGCGCCAACAGCCAAGATCGGAACGAGAAGTACTTC. Protein: CANSQDRNEKYF.